What follows are 9 T cell receptor beta chains derived from one specimen sequenced in a study of cytomegalovirus exposure and HLA in healthy donors. Amplification used 60 Vbeta primers and 13 Jbeta primers. Produced via immunoSEQ multiplex PCR; TCRdb's table is partial and in-frame only. The sample includes 250,000 or so clones, 85% to 95% of them seen just once. The sample comprised PBMCs. The receptors stem from a girl aged 2 to 10 in good health and CMV-seronegative.

The chain combines TRBV20-1 with TRBJ2-7; D unclear. CDR1 and CDR2 from the germline V gene are DFQATT and SNEGSKA (reference sequence). This CDR3 is 11 amino acids long. Trimming pared 3 bases from V and 0 bases from J, leaving 3 bases between. The CDR3 region has the DNA TGCAGTGCTAGTCACTCCTACGAGCAGTACTTC. As protein: CSASHSYEQYF.

V gene TRBV6-6 combines with J gene TRBJ1-5, with D perhaps matching TRBD1 (6 bases). Trimming shortened V by 0 bases and J by 4 bases, and 10 bases separated the two germline ends. CDR1 is MNHNY, CDR2 SVGAGI, per germline (reference sequence). The length of the CDR3 is 15 residues. CDR3 nucleotides: TGTGCCAGCAGTTACTCGACACAGGGTAATCAGCCCCAGCATTTT. Translating it yields CASSYSTQGNQPQHF.

The chain has TRBV6-5 and TRBJ1-6; 7 bases line up with TRBD1. The V gene end was trimmed by 7 bases and the J gene end by 4 bases; junction bases not matched to a gene: 7. There are 15 residues in the CDR3. Germline V gene sequence: CDR1 MNHEY, CDR2 SVGAGI. The CDR3 loop is CASTRQGEYNSPLHF. CDR3 coding DNA: TGTGCCAGCACCCGACAGGGTGAATATAATTCACCCCTCCACTTT.

Remarks on this clone: The germline gene is not matched at one end of the junction; a read error may be the cause. The genes are TRBV25-1 and TRBJ1-3; D remains unclear. The length of the CDR3 is 17 residues. Germline V gives CDR1 MGHDK, CDR2 SYGVNS. The CDR3 DNA reads as TGTGCCAGCAGTGAATTAGGTGGCCCCTTCTCTGGAGACACCATATATTTT. The encoded protein is CASSELGGPFSGDTIYF.

The V gene is TRBV7-2, the J gene TRBJ2-4, with 12 bases aligning to TRBD2. With V trimmed by 1 base and J by 2 bases, 3 bases remained unmatched. Germline V gene data show CDR1 as SGHTA and CDR2 as FQGNSA. The CDR3 extends over 17 amino acids. This CDR3 reads CASSLVGLAGSKNIQYF. CDR3 in DNA: TGTGCCAGCAGCTTAGTCGGACTAGCGGGGTCCAAAAACATTCAGTACTTC.

The CDR3 coding sequence is TGTGCCAGCAGCCAAGGACCCACAGCTTACGAGCAGTACTTC. It codes for CASSQGPTAYEQYF. This sequence joins TRBV4-2 and TRBJ2-7, with D unresolved. Between the trimmed V and J ends, which lost 1 base and 4 bases, there was a span of 11 bases. Per the germline V gene, CDR1 is LGHNA and CDR2 is YNFKEQ. The CDR3 runs 14 residues.

This sequence joins TRBV7-3 and TRBJ2-3; TRBD1 matches at 8 bases. The CDR3 length is 15 residues. Germline trimming cut 1 base from V and 5 bases from J; bases unmatched to any gene: 5. The germline gives CDR1 SGHTA, CDR2 FQGTGA. CDR3 in DNA: TGTGCCAGCAGCTTAAACGGACAGGGCGGAGATACGCAGTATTTT. Amino acid sequence: CASSLNGQGGDTQYF.

The chain employs TRBV14 and TRBJ2-7, with 7 positions matching TRBD2. V shed 6 bases, J shed 4 bases, and the junction held 9 bases outside the gene matches. The CDR3 covers 14 residues. Per germline, CDR1 SGHDN and CDR2 FVKESK. The CDR3 DNA reads as TGTGCCAGCAGGCCGAGCGGGATCAGGTACGAGCAGTACTTC. Encoded protein: CASRPSGIRYEQYF.

V is TRBV7-3 and J is TRBJ1-1; possibly TRBD1 for D (6 bases). CDR1 is SGHTA and CDR2 is FQGTGA in the germline V gene. The CDR3 runs to 13 residues. Trimming cost V 2 bases and J 5 bases, with 9 bases left between them. The CDR3 region is CASSLGQRTEAFF. CDR3 DNA sequence: TGTGCCAGCAGCTTAGGACAGAGGACTGAAGCTTTCTTT. Full variable domain (remainder filled in from reference TRBV7-3 and TRBJ1-1): GAGVSQTPSNKVTEKGKYVELRCDPISGHTALYWYRQSLGQGPEFLIYFQGTGAADDSGLPNDRFFAVRPEGSVSTLKIQRTERGDSAVYLCASSLGQRTEAFFGQGTRLTVV.